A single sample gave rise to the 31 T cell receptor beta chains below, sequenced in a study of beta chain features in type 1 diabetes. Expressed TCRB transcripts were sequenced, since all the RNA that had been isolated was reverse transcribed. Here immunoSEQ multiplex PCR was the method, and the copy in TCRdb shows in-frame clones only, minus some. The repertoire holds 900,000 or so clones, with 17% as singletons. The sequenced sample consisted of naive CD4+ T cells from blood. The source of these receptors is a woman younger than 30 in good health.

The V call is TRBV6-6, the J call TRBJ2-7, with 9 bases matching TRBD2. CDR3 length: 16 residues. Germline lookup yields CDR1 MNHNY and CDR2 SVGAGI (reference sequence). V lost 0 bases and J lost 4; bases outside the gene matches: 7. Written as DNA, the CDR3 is TGTGCCAGCAGTTACTCGAATAGCGGGAGTGGGTACGAGCAGTACTTC. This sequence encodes CASSYSNSGSGYEQYF.

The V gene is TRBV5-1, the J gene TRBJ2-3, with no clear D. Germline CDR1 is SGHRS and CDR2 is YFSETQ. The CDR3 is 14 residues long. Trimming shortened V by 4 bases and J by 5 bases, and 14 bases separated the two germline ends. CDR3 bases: TGCGCCAGCAGCGCCCGGTCGGAGCTAGATACGCAGTATTTT. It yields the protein CASSARSELDTQYF.

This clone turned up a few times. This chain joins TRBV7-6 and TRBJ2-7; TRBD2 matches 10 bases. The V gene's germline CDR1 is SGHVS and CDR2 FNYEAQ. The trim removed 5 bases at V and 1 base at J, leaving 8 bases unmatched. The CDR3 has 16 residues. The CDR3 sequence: CASSTGPSGSSYEQYF. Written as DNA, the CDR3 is TGTGCCAGCAGCACAGGACCTAGCGGGAGTTCCTACGAGCAGTACTTC. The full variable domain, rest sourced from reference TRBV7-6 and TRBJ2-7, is GAGVSQSPRYKVTKRGQDVALRCDPISGHVSLYWYRQALGQGPEFLTYFNYEAQQDKSGLPNDRFSAERPEGSISTLTIQRTEQRDSAMYRCASSTGPSGSSYEQYFGPGTRLTVT.

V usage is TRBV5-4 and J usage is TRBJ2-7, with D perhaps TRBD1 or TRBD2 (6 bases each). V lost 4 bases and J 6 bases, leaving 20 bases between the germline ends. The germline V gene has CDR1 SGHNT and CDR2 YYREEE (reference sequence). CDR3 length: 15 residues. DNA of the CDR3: TGTGCCAGCAGCCAACCGGGGGCGGCTAGCGCCGAGCAGTACTTC. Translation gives CASSQPGAASAEQYF.

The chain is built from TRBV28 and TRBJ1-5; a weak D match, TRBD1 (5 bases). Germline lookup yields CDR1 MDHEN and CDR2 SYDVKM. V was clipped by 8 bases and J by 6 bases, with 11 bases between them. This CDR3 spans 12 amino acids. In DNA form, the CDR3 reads TGTGCCAGCTTAGGGGAAGGTCAGCCCCAGCATTTT. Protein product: CASLGEGQPQHF. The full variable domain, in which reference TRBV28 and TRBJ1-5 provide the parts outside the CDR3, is DVKVTQSSRYLVKRTGEKVFLECVQDMDHENMFWYRQDPGLGLRLIYFSYDVKMKEKGDIPEGYSVSREKKERFSLILESASTNQTSMYLCASLGEGQPQHFGDGTRLSIL.

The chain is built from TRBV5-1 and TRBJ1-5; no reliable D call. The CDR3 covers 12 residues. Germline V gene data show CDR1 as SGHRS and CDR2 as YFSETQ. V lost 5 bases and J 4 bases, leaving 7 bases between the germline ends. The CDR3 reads CASREANQPQHF. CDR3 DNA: TGCGCCAGCAGGGAAGCTAATCAGCCCCAGCATTTT.

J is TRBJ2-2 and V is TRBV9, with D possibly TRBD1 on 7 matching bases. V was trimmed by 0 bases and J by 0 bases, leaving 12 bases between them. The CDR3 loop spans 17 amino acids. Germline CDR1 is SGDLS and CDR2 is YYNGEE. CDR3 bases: TGTGCCAGCAGCGTAGTGGCCAGGGGGGCGAACACCGGGGAGCTGTTTTTT. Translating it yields CASSVVARGANTGELFF.

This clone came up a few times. The CDR3 DNA follows: TGTGCCAGCAGCTCCAACGGGAGGGCCGGGGAGCAGTTCTTC. It is translated as CASSSNGRAGEQFF. This chain joins TRBV7-3 and TRBJ2-1; TRBD2 matches at 8 bases. With 4 bases clipped from V and 10 bases from J, the junction kept 9 bases outside the gene matches. The CDR3 runs 14 residues. Germline CDR1 reads SGHTA; CDR2 reads FQGTGA. Supplemented by reference TRBV7-3 and TRBJ2-1, the full variable domain reads GAGVSQTPSNKVTEKGKYVELRCDPISGHTALYWYRQSLGQGPEFLIYFQGTGAADDSGLPNDRFFAVRPEGSVSTLKIQRTERGDSAVYLCASSSNGRAGEQFFGPGTRLTVL.

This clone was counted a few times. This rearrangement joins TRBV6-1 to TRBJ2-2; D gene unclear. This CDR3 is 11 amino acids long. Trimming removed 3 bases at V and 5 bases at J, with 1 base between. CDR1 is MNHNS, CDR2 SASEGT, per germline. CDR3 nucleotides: TGTGCCAGCAGTGATACCGGGGAGCTGTTTTTT. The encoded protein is CASSDTGELFF.

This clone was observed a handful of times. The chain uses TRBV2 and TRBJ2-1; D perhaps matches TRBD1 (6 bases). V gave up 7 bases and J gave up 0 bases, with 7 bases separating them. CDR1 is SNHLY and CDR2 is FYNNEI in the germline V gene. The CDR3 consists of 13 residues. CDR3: CASTDSSYNEQFF. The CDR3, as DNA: TGTGCCAGCACGGACAGCTCCTACAATGAGCAGTTCTTC.

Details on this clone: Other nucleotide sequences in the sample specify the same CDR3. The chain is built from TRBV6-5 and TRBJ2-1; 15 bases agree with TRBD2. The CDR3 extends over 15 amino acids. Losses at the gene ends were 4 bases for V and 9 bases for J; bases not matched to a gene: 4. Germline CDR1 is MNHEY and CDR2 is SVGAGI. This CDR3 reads CASSLGLAGGGEQFF. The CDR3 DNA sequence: TGTGCCAGCAGTTTGGGACTAGCGGGAGGTGGTGAGCAGTTCTTC.

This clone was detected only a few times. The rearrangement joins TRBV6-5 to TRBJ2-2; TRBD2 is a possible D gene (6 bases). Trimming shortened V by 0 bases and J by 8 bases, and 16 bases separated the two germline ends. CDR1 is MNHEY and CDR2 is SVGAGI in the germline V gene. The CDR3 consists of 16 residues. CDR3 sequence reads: CASSYSYLRDKGELFF. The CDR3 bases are TGTGCCAGCAGTTACTCTTACTTGCGGGATAAAGGGGAGCTGTTTTTT.

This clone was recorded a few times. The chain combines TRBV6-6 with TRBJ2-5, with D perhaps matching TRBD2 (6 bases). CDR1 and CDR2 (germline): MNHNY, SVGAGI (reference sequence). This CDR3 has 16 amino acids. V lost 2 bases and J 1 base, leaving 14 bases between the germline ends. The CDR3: CASSYPISGVQETQYF. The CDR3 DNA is TGTGCCAGCAGTTACCCTATTTCGGGGGTCCAAGAGACCCAGTACTTC.

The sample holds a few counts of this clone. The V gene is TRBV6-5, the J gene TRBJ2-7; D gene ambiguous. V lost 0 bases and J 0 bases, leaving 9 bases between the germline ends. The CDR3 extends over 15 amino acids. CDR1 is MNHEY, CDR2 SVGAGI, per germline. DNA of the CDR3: TGTGCCAGCAGTTACTCGATCTCCACCTCCTACGAGCAGTACTTC. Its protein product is CASSYSISTSYEQYF.

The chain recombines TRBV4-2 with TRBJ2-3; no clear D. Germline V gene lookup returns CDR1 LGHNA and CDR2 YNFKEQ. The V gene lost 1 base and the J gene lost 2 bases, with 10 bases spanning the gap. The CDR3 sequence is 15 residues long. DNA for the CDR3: TGTGCCAGCAGCCAAGGGATAGCAAACACAGATACGCAGTATTTT. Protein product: CASSQGIANTDTQYF.

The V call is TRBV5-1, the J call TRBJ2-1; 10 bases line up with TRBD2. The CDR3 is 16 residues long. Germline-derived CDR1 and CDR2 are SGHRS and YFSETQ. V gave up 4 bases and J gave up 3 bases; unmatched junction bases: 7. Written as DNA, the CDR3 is TGCGCCAGCAGCAAGCCCGGGACTAGCGTCTACAATGAGCAGTTCTTC. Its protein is CASSKPGTSVYNEQFF. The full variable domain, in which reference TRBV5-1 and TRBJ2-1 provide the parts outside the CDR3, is KAGVTQTPRYLIKTRGQQVTLSCSPISGHRSVSWYQQTPGQGLQFLFEYFSETQRNKGNFPGRFSGRQFSNSRSEMNVSTLELGDSALYLCASSKPGTSVYNEQFFGPGTRLTVL.

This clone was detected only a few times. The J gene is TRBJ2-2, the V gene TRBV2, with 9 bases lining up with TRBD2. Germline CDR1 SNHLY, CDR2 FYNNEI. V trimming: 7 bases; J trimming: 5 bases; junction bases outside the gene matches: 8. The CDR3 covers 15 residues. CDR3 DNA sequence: TGTGCCAGCACCAGAATAGCGGGAGCAACCGGGGAGCTGTTTTTT. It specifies CASTRIAGATGELFF.

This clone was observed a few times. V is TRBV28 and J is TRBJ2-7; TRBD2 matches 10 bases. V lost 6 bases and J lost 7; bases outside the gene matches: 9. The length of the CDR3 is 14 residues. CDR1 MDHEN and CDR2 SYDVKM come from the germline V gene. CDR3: CASSPSGRRREQYF. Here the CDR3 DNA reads TGTGCCAGCAGCCCTAGCGGGAGACGGCGTGAGCAGTACTTC.

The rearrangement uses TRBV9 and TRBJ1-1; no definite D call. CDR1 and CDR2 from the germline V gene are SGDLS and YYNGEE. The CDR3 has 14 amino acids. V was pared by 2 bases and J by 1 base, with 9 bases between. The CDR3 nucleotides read TGTGCCAGCAGCGTTAGCGTCAAGAACACTGAAGCTTTCTTT. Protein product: CASSVSVKNTEAFF.

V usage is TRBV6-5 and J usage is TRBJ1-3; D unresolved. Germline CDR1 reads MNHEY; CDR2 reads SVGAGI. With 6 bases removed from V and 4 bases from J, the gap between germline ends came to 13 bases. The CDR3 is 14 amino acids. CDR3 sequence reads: CASSAGSIGNTIYF. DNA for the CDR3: TGTGCCAGCAGCGCCGGGTCGATCGGAAACACCATATATTTT.

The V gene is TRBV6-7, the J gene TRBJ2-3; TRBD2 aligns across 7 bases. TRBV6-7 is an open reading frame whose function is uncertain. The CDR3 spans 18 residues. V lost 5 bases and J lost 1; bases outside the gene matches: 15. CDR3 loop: CASSTGDAGDLGTDTQYF. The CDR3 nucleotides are TGTGCCAGCAGTACGGGAGATGCGGGAGACTTGGGCACAGATACGCAGTATTTT.

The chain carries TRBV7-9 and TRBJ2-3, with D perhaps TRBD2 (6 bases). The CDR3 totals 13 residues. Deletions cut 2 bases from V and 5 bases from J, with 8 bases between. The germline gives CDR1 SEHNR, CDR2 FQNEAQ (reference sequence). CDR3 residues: CASSLWGEDTQYF. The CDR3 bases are TGTGCCAGCAGCTTATGGGGGGAAGATACGCAGTATTTT.

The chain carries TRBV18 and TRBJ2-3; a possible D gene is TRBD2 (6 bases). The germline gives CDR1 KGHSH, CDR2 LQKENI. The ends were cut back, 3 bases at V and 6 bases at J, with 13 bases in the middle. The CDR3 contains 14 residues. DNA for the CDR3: TGTGCCAGCTCACCGGACTTTGGGGGGGATACGCAGTATTTT. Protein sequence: CASSPDFGGDTQYF.

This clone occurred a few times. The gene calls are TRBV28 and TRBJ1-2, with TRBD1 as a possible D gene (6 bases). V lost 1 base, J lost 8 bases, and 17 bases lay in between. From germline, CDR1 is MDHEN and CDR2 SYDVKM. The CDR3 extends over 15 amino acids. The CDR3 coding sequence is TGTGCCAGCAGTTTATTGGGGGCGGGATCGCGAGGCTACACCTTC. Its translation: CASSLLGAGSRGYTF.

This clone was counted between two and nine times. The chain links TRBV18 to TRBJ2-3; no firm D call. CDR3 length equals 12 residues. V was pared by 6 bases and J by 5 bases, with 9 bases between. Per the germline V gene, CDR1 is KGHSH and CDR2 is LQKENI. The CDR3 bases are TGTGCCAGCTCCTCGTCGAGAGATACGCAGTATTTT. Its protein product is CASSSSRDTQYF.

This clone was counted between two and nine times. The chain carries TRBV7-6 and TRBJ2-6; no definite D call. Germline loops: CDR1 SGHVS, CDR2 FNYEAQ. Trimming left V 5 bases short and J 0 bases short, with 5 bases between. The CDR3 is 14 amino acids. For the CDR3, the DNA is TGTGCCAGCAGCCTTACCTCTGGGGCCAACGTCCTGACTTTC. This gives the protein CASSLTSGANVLTF. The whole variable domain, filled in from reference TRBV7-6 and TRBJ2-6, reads GAGVSQSPRYKVTKRGQDVALRCDPISGHVSLYWYRQALGQGPEFLTYFNYEAQQDKSGLPNDRFSAERPEGSISTLTIQRTEQRDSAMYRCASSLTSGANVLTFGAGSRLTVL.

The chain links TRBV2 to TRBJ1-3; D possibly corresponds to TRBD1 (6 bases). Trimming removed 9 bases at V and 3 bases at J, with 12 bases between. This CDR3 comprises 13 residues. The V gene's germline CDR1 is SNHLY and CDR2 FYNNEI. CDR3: CASQGTGGNTIYF. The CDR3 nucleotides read TGTGCCAGTCAGGGGACTGGTGGAAACACCATATATTTT.

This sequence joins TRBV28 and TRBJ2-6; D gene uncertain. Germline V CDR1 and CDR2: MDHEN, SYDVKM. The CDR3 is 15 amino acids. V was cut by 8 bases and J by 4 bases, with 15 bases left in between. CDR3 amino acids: CASAVGSRGANVLTF. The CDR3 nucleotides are TGTGCCAGCGCCGTGGGGTCCCGGGGGGCCAACGTCCTGACTTTC.

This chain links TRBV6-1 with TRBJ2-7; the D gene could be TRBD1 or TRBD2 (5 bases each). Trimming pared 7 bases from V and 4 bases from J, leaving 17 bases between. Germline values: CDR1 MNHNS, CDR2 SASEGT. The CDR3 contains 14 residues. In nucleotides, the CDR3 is TGTGCCAGCAAGTACGGGGACCCTGGATACGAGCAGTACTTC. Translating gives CASKYGDPGYEQYF.

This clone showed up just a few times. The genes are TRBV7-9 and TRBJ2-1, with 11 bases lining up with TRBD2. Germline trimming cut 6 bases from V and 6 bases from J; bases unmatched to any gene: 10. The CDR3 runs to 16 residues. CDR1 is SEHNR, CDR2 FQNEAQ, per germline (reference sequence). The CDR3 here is CASRATSGSLVNEQFF. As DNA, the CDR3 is TGTGCCAGCAGGGCTACTAGCGGGAGTTTGGTCAATGAGCAGTTCTTC.

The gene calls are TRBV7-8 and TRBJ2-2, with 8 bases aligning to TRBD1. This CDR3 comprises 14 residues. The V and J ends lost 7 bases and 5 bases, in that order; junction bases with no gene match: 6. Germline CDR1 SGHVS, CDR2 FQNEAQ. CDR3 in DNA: TGTGCCAGCAACCAGGGGGCAAGGACCGGGGAGCTGTTTTTT. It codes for CASNQGARTGELFF.